The T cell receptor (beta chain) described here comes from a study of CD8 T cell repertoires and HIV-1 epitope variants (dated by TCRdb to 2020 to 2021). Background on the whole study: Twenty-five peptides representing autologous and known Gag and Nef epitope variants were each used to stimulate T cells in separate culture wells. The control conditions were a CMV, EBV and flu peptide pool, the Ebola AY9 epitope as a negative control, and a well with no peptide. Tested epitopes included three Gag epitope families and Nef HW9 and YT9. T cells were enriched using the EasySep Human T Cell Enrichment Kit and then co-cultured with an equal number of autologous T cell-negative cells acting as antigen-presenting cells. Cultures ran for about 9 days in IMDM with gentamicin, with half-media changes on days 3 and 7 adding IL-2, IL-7 and IL-15. An aliquot of 1M T cells was saved as an uncultured baseline condition, separate from the approximately 80 T cell cultures. A total of 75 to 100 T cell cultures were run, with each culture condition done in triplicate except for one peptide, which was done in duplicate.

The EasySep Human CD8+ T Cell Enrichment Kit was used on day 10 to isolate CD8+ T cells from every culture. In the germline V gene, CDR1 corresponds to SGHTA and CDR2 to FQGNSA. CDR3 length: 15 amino acids, cysteine to phenylalanine. CDR3 DNA is the only sequence kept; it has 45 bases, read in frame from the first base. Trimming at the junction amounts to 5 bases on V and 0 bases on J, and the germline ends lie 14 bases apart. Turning to this clone: This clone's antigen is unknown. The input lacks base qualities; no much larger clone sits a single base away.

Results the study describes overall, beyond this receptor: The study identified about ten antigen-specific TCR beta clonotypes, over 5 of which appeared to be cross-reactive for autologous or known escape epitope variants. Only TCR beta chains were identified by the assay, and proliferation to antigen, not T cell function or cytokine profile, was indicated. Roughly 5 clonotypes recognized the Nef KF9 family and one the HW9 family, with no responses to the TAALDMSHF plasma variant.

Sequencing of TCR beta CDR3 regions was done on the immunoSEQ platform at survey depth. The QIAamp DNA micro kit was used to extract genomic DNA from every cultured and uncultured CD8+ T cell population. Concerning the study's data processing: Samples with under 5,000 productive reads were excluded, and this exclusion removed about 6% of the roughly 75 HIV peptide-stimulated cultures. Sequences were trimmed to CDR3 by a MANAFEST web app, and nonproductive sequences, CDR3s under 5 amino acids, and sequences not starting with C or ending with F/W were removed. For a clonotype to count as antigen-specific, the clonotype had to expand relative to the no-peptide control in at least 2 of 3 replicates at FDR 0.01, and only within one epitope family. Specific clonotypes also needed at least fivefold higher frequency than in wells stimulated with peptides from other epitope families. As stored in TCRdb, this immuneACCESS dataset retains in-frame rearrangements with V and J assigned. A fraction of the clones does not appear; measured against another copy, unresolved V genes explain less than half of the discrepancy, and the remainder lacks a known reason. The V and J calls and clone size come from that table; D and trimming were worked out from the DNA. The sample table contains more than 4,500 clones; only one count was recorded for about two thirds of them. The ten most abundant clones make up approximately 40% of the sample.

The sequence derives from a male donor with HIV. Sequencing was done on a sample of cultured CD8+ T cells derived from PBMCs. The rearrangement combines TRBV7-2 with TRBJ2-7; a tentative D call is TRBD2 (6 bases match). The CDR3 protein sequence reads: CASSARGGASYEQYF. Here is the DNA: TGTGCCAGCAGCGCTCGCGGAGGGGCCTCCTACGAGCAGTACTTC.